This T cell receptor (beta chain) was found in a study of cytomegalovirus exposure and HLA in healthy donors. The study ran its PCR with 60 Vbeta and 13 Jbeta primers. Measured with immunoSEQ multiplex PCR; TCRdb has only the in-frame clones, and not every one. The data hold 150,000 to 200,000 clones, with over 75% observed a single time. The CDR3 is 17 amino acids. The V end lost 4 bases, the J end lost 2 bases, and 20 bases lay between the germline ends. The V gene's germline CDR1 is ENHRY and CDR2 SYGVKD. The sequence came from a girl less than two years old in good health and CMV-seronegative. The gene calls are TRBV10-3 and TRBJ2-5, with D tentatively TRBD1 (6 bases). The source material was PBMCs. CDR3 sequence reads: CAISGGTGQRSQETQYF. CDR3 sequence (DNA): TGTGCCATCAGTGGAGGAACCGGACAGAGGTCACAAGAGACCCAGTACTTC.